This T cell receptor beta chain stems from a study of shared clonotypes between healthy human individuals. This table comes from immunoSEQ multiplex PCR, and its TCRdb copy is limited to in-frame clones, with some not included. Of 85,000 to 100,000 clones detected, almost 70% appear once; the ten largest clones hold around half. CDR1 and CDR2 (germline): MDHEN, SYDVKM. This CDR3 has 15 residues. V was pared by 3 bases and J by 0 bases, with 9 bases between. The rearrangement uses TRBV28 and TRBJ1-5; possibly TRBD1 for D (5 bases). This clonotype originated in a man aged 30 to 39 in good health. Sequencing was performed on memory CD8+ T cells sorted from blood. Described subset: CD45RO+ cells pooled with CCR7-negative TemRA cells. The DNA of the CDR3 is TGTGCCAGCAGTTTTGGAGGGGATAGCAATCAGCCCCAGCATTTT. It codes for CASSFGGDSNQPQHF. Supplemented by reference TRBV28 and TRBJ1-5, the full variable domain reads DVKVTQSSRYLVKRTGEKVFLECVQDMDHENMFWYRQDPGLGLRLIYFSYDVKMKEKGDIPEGYSVSREKKERFSLILESASTNQTSMYLCASSFGGDSNQPQHFGDGTRLSIL.